One and the same sample provided the 31 T cell receptor beta chains below, sequenced in a study of OX40 agonist ivuxolimab in advanced cancers. TCRdb keeps only in-frame clones here, not all; method: immunoSEQ multiplex PCR. The data hold about 62,000 clones, with 85% to 95% observed a single time. Material: CD4+ or CD8+ T cells sorted from blood, obtained in a trial of the OX40 agonist ivuxolimab. These receptors originate from an adult with an advanced solid tumor such as melanoma, head and neck, liver or kidney cancer.

This chain links TRBV10-3 with TRBJ2-3; D is uncertain. Trimming took 3 bases from V and 3 from J, leaving 1 base between them. The V gene's germline CDR1 is ENHRY and CDR2 SYGVKD. The CDR3 totals 11 residues. The CDR3: CAISETDTQYF. CDR3 bases: TGTGCCATCAGTGAAACAGATACGCAGTATTTT.

The rearrangement uses TRBV5-5 and TRBJ2-3, with D possibly matching TRBD2 (5 bases). The ends were cut back, 5 bases at V and 4 bases at J, with 8 bases in the middle. In germline, CDR1 is SGHKS, CDR2 YYEKEE (reference sequence). The CDR3 has 12 residues. The CDR3 coding sequence is TGTGCCAGCAGAAGAGGGCCAGATACGCAGTATTTT. The encoded protein is CASRRGPDTQYF.

This sequence joins TRBV6-5 and TRBJ2-7, with D hard to call. Germline CDR1 and CDR2: MNHEY and SVGAGI. The CDR3 is 15 amino acids. The ends were cut back, 0 bases at V and 3 bases at J, with 12 bases in the middle. Here the CDR3 reads CASSYSAHLGYEQYF. CDR3 nucleotides: TGTGCCAGCAGTTACTCGGCCCACCTGGGCTACGAGCAGTACTTC.

This clone was picked up one time. The V call is TRBV27, the J call TRBJ1-6; D perhaps matches TRBD1 (6 bases). CDR3 length equals 14 residues. V lost 2 bases to trimming and J lost 6 bases, with 8 bases between them. Germline CDR1 and CDR2: MNHEY and SMNVEV (reference sequence). Written as DNA, the CDR3 is TGTGCCAGCAGTTTAAGGGGGACTAATTCACCCCTCCACTTT. It encodes CASSLRGTNSPLHF.

This clone was observed at least ten times. The chain joins TRBV5-1 to TRBJ2-7; perhaps D is TRBD1 or TRBD2 (5 bases each). V gave up 0 bases and J gave up 0 bases, with 13 bases separating them. The V gene's germline CDR1 is SGHRS and CDR2 YFSETQ. The CDR3 covers 16 residues. The CDR3 here is CASSLGRAGSSYEQYF. The CDR3 bases are TGCGCCAGCAGCTTGGGCCGGGCAGGGAGCTCCTACGAGCAGTACTTC.

This sequence joins TRBV29-1 and TRBJ1-1; no reliable D call. The CDR3 consists of 11 residues. V gave up 1 base and J gave up 10 bases, with 10 bases separating them. Looked up from germline, CDR1 is SQVTM and CDR2 is ANQGSEA. This CDR3 is CSVEASDGAFF. The DNA of the CDR3 is TGCAGCGTTGAAGCATCAGACGGAGCTTTCTTT.

The chain links TRBV7-4 to TRBJ2-7; 11 nucleotides agree with TRBD2. J was trimmed by 2 bases and V by 6 bases; bases with no gene match: 6. The CDR3 contains 15 residues. The germline V gene has CDR1 SGHVT and CDR2 SQSDAQ. The CDR3 reads CASSFLAGGTYEQYF. Here the CDR3 DNA reads TGTGCCAGCAGTTTTCTAGCGGGAGGCACCTACGAGCAGTACTTC.

The gene calls are TRBV27 and TRBJ2-1, with D perhaps matching TRBD2 (6 bases). CDR1 is MNHEY, CDR2 SMNVEV, per germline (reference sequence). Trimming took off 3 bases at V and 1 base at J, with 13 bases between the two ends. The CDR3 covers 16 residues. CDR3 in DNA: TGTGCCAGCAGTTTGTTCGGGGGAGGTTCCTACAATGAGCAGTTCTTC. It yields the protein CASSLFGGGSYNEQFF.

J is TRBJ1-2 and V is TRBV6-5; no clear D gene. Trimming shortened V by 0 bases and J by 2 bases, and 7 bases separated the two germline ends. Germline V gene sequence: CDR1 MNHEY, CDR2 SVGAGI. The length of the CDR3 is 14 residues. In DNA, the CDR3 is TGTGCCAGCAGTTACTCGACCGCAAACTATGGCTACACCTTC. This sequence encodes CASSYSTANYGYTF.

The chain uses TRBV10-2 and TRBJ2-1; the D gene could be TRBD1 or TRBD2 (6 bases each). Per germline, CDR1 WSHSY and CDR2 SAAADI. V was pared by 6 bases and J by 6 bases, with 18 bases between. This CDR3 is built from 15 residues. The DNA of the CDR3 is TGCGCCAGCAGCCGACTAGAGGGGGAGAGCAATGAGCAGTTCTTC. Translating it yields CASSRLEGESNEQFF.

Written as DNA, the CDR3 is TGTGCTAGTGGTTTGGCGACAGGGGGCGCTAACATTCAGTACTTC. This encodes CASGLATGGANIQYF. This chain links TRBV12-5 with TRBJ2-4, with TRBD1 identical over 10 bases. The V gene end was trimmed by 1 base and the J gene end by 7 bases; junction bases not matched to a gene: 4. CDR3 size: 15 residues. Germline values: CDR1 LGHNT, CDR2 FRNRAP.

This rearrangement joins TRBV30 to TRBJ2-7; TRBD2 matches at 9 bases. Germline CDR1 is GTSNPN and CDR2 is SVGIG (reference sequence). The V segment lost 1 base and the J segment 0 bases; nucleotides outside the gene matches: 7. The CDR3 sequence is 16 residues long. CDR3 nucleotide sequence: TGTGCCTGGAGTGGGTTGGGGACTAGCAACTCCTACGAGCAGTACTTC. Residues: CAWSGLGTSNSYEQYF.

The CDR3 is CASSASGSPNTEAFF. In nucleotides, the CDR3 is TGTGCCAGCAGCGCATCAGGGTCCCCCAACACTGAAGCTTTCTTT. This chain links TRBV9 with TRBJ1-1; TRBD1 might be the D (5 bases). Germline lookup yields CDR1 SGDLS and CDR2 YYNGEE. V lost 3 bases and J 2 bases, leaving 14 bases between the germline ends. The CDR3 has 15 amino acids.

The sample holds one count of this clone. The chain has TRBV5-6 and TRBJ2-3; 10 bases are shared with TRBD2. The ends lost 4 bases at V and 0 bases at J; junction bases unmatched: 8. This CDR3 has 17 residues. Germline loops: CDR1 SGHDT, CDR2 YYEEEE. CDR3 residues: CASSELAGGQSTDTQYF. In DNA, the CDR3 is TGTGCCAGCAGCGAATTAGCGGGGGGACAAAGCACAGATACGCAGTATTTT. Complete variable domain (other parts from reference TRBV5-6 and TRBJ2-3): DAGVTQSPTHLIKTRGQQVTLRCSPKSGHDTVSWYQQALGQGPQFIFQYYEEEERQRGNFPDRFSGHQFPNYSSELNVNALLLGDSALYLCASSELAGGQSTDTQYFGPGTRLTVL.

This chain connects TRBV6-4 to TRBJ1-3; a possible D gene is TRBD1 (5 bases). The CDR3 runs to 14 residues. The V gene's germline CDR1 is MRHNA and CDR2 SNTAGT. Between the trimmed V and J ends, which lost 11 bases and 0 bases, there was a span of 14 bases. The chain's CDR3 is CARRTSDSGNTIYF. The CDR3 DNA is TGTGCCCGAAGGACATCTGACTCTGGAAACACCATATATTTT.

This chain connects TRBV11-2 to TRBJ2-7, with D uncertain. With 0 bases removed from V and 3 bases from J, the gap between germline ends came to 6 bases. CDR3 length: 13 amino acids. CDR1 is SGHAT, CDR2 FQNNGV, per germline. The CDR3 sequence is CASSLEQIYEQYF. Written as DNA, the CDR3 is TGTGCCAGCAGCTTAGAACAGATCTACGAGCAGTACTTC. Full variable domain (outside the CDR3, taken from reference TRBV11-2 and TRBJ2-7): EAGVAQSPRYKIIEKRQSVAFWCNPISGHATLYWYQQILGQGPKLLIQFQNNGVVDDSQLPKDRFSAERLKGVDSTLKIQPAKLEDSAVYLCASSLEQIYEQYFGPGTRLTVT.

This clone was counted once. This sequence joins TRBV27 and TRBJ2-3, with 10 bases matching TRBD2. The CDR3 contains 19 residues. Unmatched junction bases numbered 17, after V lost 4 bases and J lost 4 bases. The V gene's germline CDR1 is MNHEY and CDR2 SMNVEV (reference sequence). The CDR3 sequence is CASSSPGLALLDLPDTQYF. The CDR3 nucleotides are TGTGCCAGCAGTTCGCCGGGACTAGCGCTCCTCGATCTCCCAGATACGCAGTATTTT.

This clone has only one observation. J is TRBJ2-3 and V is TRBV7-3, with 9 bases matching TRBD1. Germline CDR1 is SGHTA and CDR2 is FQGTGA. Germline trimming cut 5 bases from V and 4 bases from J; bases unmatched to any gene: 10. The CDR3 loop spans 16 amino acids. The CDR3 region is CASSVTGTGFSDTQYF. Written as DNA, the CDR3 is TGTGCCAGCAGCGTTACCGGGACAGGGTTCTCAGATACGCAGTATTTT. Using reference TRBV7-3 and TRBJ2-3 for the parts outside the CDR3, the full variable domain is GAGVSQTPSNKVTEKGKYVELRCDPISGHTALYWYRQSLGQGPEFLIYFQGTGAADDSGLPNDRFFAVRPEGSVSTLKIQRTERGDSAVYLCASSVTGTGFSDTQYFGPGTRLTVL.

This sequence joins TRBV7-9 and TRBJ2-7; D gene ambiguous. The CDR3 is 11 amino acids. Per germline, CDR1 SEHNR and CDR2 FQNEAQ (reference sequence). Trimming left V 8 bases short and J 3 bases short, with 8 bases between. The CDR3 DNA reads as TGTGCCAGCTCCGAATTCTACGAGCAGTACTTC. Its protein product is CASSEFYEQYF.

The genes are TRBV4-1 and TRBJ1-5, with D uncertain. The V gene's germline CDR1 is MGHRA and CDR2 YSYEKL. The ends were cut back, 0 bases at V and 2 bases at J, with 5 bases in the middle. This CDR3 spans 14 amino acids. The chain's CDR3 is CASSQDNGNQPQHF. CDR3 DNA sequence: TGCGCCAGCAGCCAAGATAACGGCAATCAGCCCCAGCATTTT.

This clone was detected only once. The chain employs TRBV5-1 and TRBJ2-3, with 9 bases fitting TRBD2. Germline loops: CDR1 SGHRS, CDR2 YFSETQ. V gave up 0 bases and J gave up 1 base; unmatched junction bases: 9. The CDR3 is 18 residues long. The CDR3 nucleotides read TGCGCCAGCAGCTTGGCCGGTCTAGCGGGGTTGGGCACAGATACGCAGTATTTT. It translates to CASSLAGLAGLGTDTQYF.

The genes are TRBV25-1 and TRBJ1-2; D unclear. Germline CDR1 and CDR2: MGHDK and SYGVNS. The CDR3 length is 15 residues. V lost 1 base and J lost 5, with 14 bases in between. CDR3 sequence reads: CASSEWYSGTYGYTF. In DNA form, the CDR3 reads TGTGCCAGCAGTGAATGGTACAGCGGCACTTATGGCTACACCTTC.

The J gene is TRBJ1-2, the V gene TRBV4-3; D remains ambiguous. V lost 1 base to trimming and J lost 6 bases, with 15 bases between them. The CDR3 is 15 amino acids. Germline lookup yields CDR1 LGHNA and CDR2 YSLEER. CDR3 DNA: TGCGCCAGCAGCCAAGCAGGATTCGGATATGATGGCTACACCTTC. Its protein is CASSQAGFGYDGYTF.

The chain employs TRBV2 and TRBJ1-1; TRBD1 is a possible D gene (6 bases). Looked up from germline, CDR1 is SNHLY and CDR2 is FYNNEI. V lost 2 bases and J 4 bases, leaving 8 bases between the germline ends. This CDR3 is built from 13 residues. CDR3 DNA sequence: TGTGCCAGCAGTGAACTGACAGGCACTGAAGCTTTCTTT. Protein: CASSELTGTEAFF.

The J gene is TRBJ2-7, the V gene TRBV7-9, with TRBD2 matching 9 bases. The CDR3 covers 15 residues. Germline CDR1 SEHNR, CDR2 FQNEAQ (reference sequence). V shed 4 bases, J shed 1 base, and the junction held 5 bases outside the gene matches. The CDR3 loop is CASSYTSGLSYEQYF. CDR3 DNA: TGTGCCAGCAGCTACACTAGCGGGCTTTCCTACGAGCAGTACTTC. Full variable domain (outside the CDR3, taken from reference TRBV7-9 and TRBJ2-7): DTGVSQNPRHKITKRGQNVTFRCDPISEHNRLYWYRQTLGQGPEFLTYFQNEAQLEKSRLLSDRFSAERPKGSFSTLEIQRTEQGDSAMYLCASSYTSGLSYEQYFGPGTRLTVT.

The CDR3, as DNA: TGTGCCAGCAGCTTCCCAGGGTCTCAAGCTTTCTTT. It is translated as CASSFPGSQAFF. The V gene is TRBV11-2, the J gene TRBJ1-1; D is perhaps TRBD1 (5 bases). The CDR3 loop spans 12 amino acids. In germline, CDR1 is SGHAT, CDR2 FQNNGV. Between the trimmed V and J ends, which lost 3 bases and 9 bases, there was a span of 11 bases.

This clone was seen once. The rearrangement uses TRBV7-9 and TRBJ2-1, with D perhaps TRBD2 (5 bases). The germline gives CDR1 SEHNR, CDR2 FQNEAQ (reference sequence). With 0 bases removed from V and 9 bases from J, the gap between germline ends came to 12 bases. CDR3 size: 14 residues. In nucleotides, the CDR3 is TGTGCCAGCAGCTTAGCGGTGGACTCATTTGAGCAGTTCTTC. Amino acids: CASSLAVDSFEQFF.

The chain links TRBV13 to TRBJ2-2, with a weak D call TRBD2 (5 bases). The CDR3 has 15 amino acids. Looked up from germline, CDR1 is PRHDT and CDR2 is FYEKMQ (reference sequence). Between the trimmed V and J ends, which lost 0 bases and 7 bases, there was a span of 12 bases. CDR3 nucleotide sequence: TGTGCCAGCAGCTTAGGGACTACACTTAGCGGGGAGCTGTTTTTT. Protein product: CASSLGTTLSGELFF.

This chain joins TRBV7-9 and TRBJ2-3, with 7 bases identical to TRBD1. The CDR3 runs 12 residues. J gave up 5 bases and V 4 bases, and 0 bases lay outside the gene matches. Germline CDR1 reads SEHNR; CDR2 reads FQNEAQ (reference sequence). The CDR3 DNA reads TGTGCCAGCAGCTCAGGGGGAGATACGCAGTATTTT. Protein product: CASSSGGDTQYF. Full variable domain (missing parts from reference TRBV7-9 and TRBJ2-3): DTGVSQNPRHKITKRGQNVTFRCDPISEHNRLYWYRQTLGQGPEFLTYFQNEAQLEKSRLLSDRFSAERPKGSFSTLEIQRTEQGDSAMYLCASSSGGDTQYFGPGTRLTVL.

This clone was counted between two and nine times. The J gene is TRBJ2-7, the V gene TRBV4-1; 8 positions match TRBD1. CDR3 length equals 15 residues. Germline V CDR1 and CDR2: MGHRA, YSYEKL. Trimming took 6 bases from V and 3 from J; bases not matched to a gene: 10. This CDR3 reads CASRLGTGGNYEQYF. CDR3 bases: TGCGCCAGCAGATTGGGAACAGGGGGTAACTACGAGCAGTACTTC.

The chain combines TRBV6-6 with TRBJ2-6; no definite D call. V lost 5 bases, J lost 5 bases, and 13 bases lay in between. The germline CDR1 and CDR2 sequences are MNHNY and SVGAGI (reference sequence). This CDR3 region has 15 residues. CDR3 nucleotides: TGTGCCAGCAGTCCGACCCTCCTCTGGGCCAACGTCCTGACTTTC. Translated: CASSPTLLWANVLTF.